These 29 T cell receptor beta chains came from one sample sequenced in a study of regulatory and conventional T cells in RAG deficiency. The assay was immunoSEQ multiplex PCR, and TCRdb's table has in-frame clones only and misses some. The data hold under 7,500 clones, with 82% observed a single time. The same data also contributed to another study, on regulatory T cells. That paper adds: The PCR used 52 TRBV and 13 TRBJ primers.

Sequencing input: CD8+ T cells sorted from blood. Every receptor here comes from a human donor in good health.

The V call is TRBV5-6, the J call TRBJ1-1; maybe TRBD1 (6 bases). CDR1 is SGHDT and CDR2 is YYEEEE in the germline V gene. The ends were cut back, 0 bases at V and 0 bases at J, with 12 bases in the middle. This CDR3 has 16 residues. In nucleotides, the CDR3 is TGTGCCAGCAGCTTGGCACAGGGCGTAATGAACACTGAAGCTTTCTTT. It yields the protein CASSLAQGVMNTEAFF.

A single count supports this clone. The rearrangement uses TRBV28 and TRBJ1-5, with unresolved D. The CDR3 totals 16 residues. Germline CDR1 MDHEN, CDR2 SYDVKM. Trimming removed 2 bases from V and 0 bases from J, with 11 bases in between. CDR3 bases: TGTGCCAGCAGTTTAGAATCCCTCTATAGCAATCAGCCCCAGCATTTT. The encoded protein is CASSLESLYSNQPQHF.

This chain links TRBV19 with TRBJ2-1; 7 nucleotides align to TRBD1. CDR3 length: 17 amino acids. The germline CDR1 and CDR2 sequences are LNHDA and SQIVND (reference sequence). Trimming at V came to 3 bases and at J to 1 base, leaving 9 bases not matched to a gene. The CDR3: CASSILYPGGSYNEQFF. The CDR3 DNA sequence: TGTGCCAGTAGTATCCTATACCCAGGGGGTTCCTACAATGAGCAGTTCTTC.

The chain recombines TRBV6-6 with TRBJ2-5, with a tentative D call TRBD1 (7 bases). Germline V lookup: CDR1 MNHNY, CDR2 SVGAGI (reference sequence). Trimming took off 0 bases at V and 5 bases at J, with 13 bases between the two ends. This CDR3 is built from 15 residues. The CDR3: CASSYSRGAQETQYF. Here the CDR3 DNA reads TGTGCCAGCAGTTACTCCAGGGGGGCTCAGGAGACCCAGTACTTC.

The chain recombines TRBV6-6 with TRBJ2-7; possible D gene TRBD2, 5 bases. V lost 6 bases and J lost 6, with 9 bases in between. This CDR3 is 11 amino acids long. Germline-derived CDR1 and CDR2 are MNHNY and SVGAGI (reference sequence). This CDR3 is CASRAGSEQYF. The CDR3 nucleotides read TGTGCCAGCAGGGCGGGTTCCGAGCAGTACTTC.

The V and J genes are TRBV9 and TRBJ2-7; TRBD2 aligns across 11 bases. Germline V gene lookup returns CDR1 SGDLS and CDR2 YYNGEE. The ends lost 0 bases at V and 2 bases at J; junction bases unmatched: 4. The CDR3 is 16 residues long. CDR3: CASSVGLAGTTYEQYF. Here the CDR3 DNA reads TGTGCCAGCAGCGTAGGACTAGCGGGGACAACCTACGAGCAGTACTTC.

In DNA form, the CDR3 reads TGTGCCAGCAGCTCGGGTGTCGAGCAGTACTTC. Translated: CASSSGVEQYF. The J gene is TRBJ2-7, the V gene TRBV4-2; D remains ambiguous. CDR1 is LGHNA, CDR2 YNFKEQ, per germline. This CDR3 comprises 11 residues. V was shortened by 5 bases and J by 6 bases, with 8 bases between the two germline ends.

The chain joins TRBV15 to TRBJ1-1; no firm D call. The CDR3 is 15 residues long. Germline CDR1 and CDR2: LNHNV and YYDKDF (reference sequence). V was shortened by 3 bases and J by 2 bases, with 13 bases between the two germline ends. This chain's CDR3 is CATSSPETANTEAFF. In DNA, the CDR3 is TGTGCCACCAGCAGCCCAGAAACGGCCAACACTGAAGCTTTCTTT.

The V call is TRBV4-1, the J call TRBJ2-5; TRBD2 is a possible D gene (7 bases). Deletions cut 4 bases from V and 2 bases from J, with 35 bases between. The CDR3 has 22 residues. The V gene's germline CDR1 is MGHRA and CDR2 YSYEKL. The CDR3 region is CASSPLQRLGSWGGGQQETQYF. The DNA for the CDR3 is TGCGCCAGCAGCCCCCTCCAGCGGTTGGGGTCTTGGGGCGGGGGCCAACAAGAGACCCAGTACTTC.

The V call is TRBV6-1, the J call TRBJ2-1; 11 bases fit TRBD2. CDR1 MNHNS and CDR2 SASEGT come from the germline V gene. The CDR3 length is 19 residues. J was trimmed by 1 base and V by 1 base; bases with no gene match: 9. The CDR3 DNA reads TGTGCCAGCAGTGAAGAAGGGCTAGCGGGGGGTTGGTCCTACAATGAGCAGTTCTTC. It is translated as CASSEEGLAGGWSYNEQFF.

The chain uses TRBV7-9 and TRBJ1-2; the D gene is possibly TRBD1 (5 bases). There are 13 residues in the CDR3. With 4 bases removed from V and 4 bases from J, the gap between germline ends came to 10 bases. CDR1 and CDR2 (germline): SEHNR, FQNEAQ (reference sequence). The CDR3: CASSSPDSYGYTF. CDR3 in DNA: TGTGCCAGCAGCTCACCTGACAGCTATGGCTACACCTTC.

The chain is built from TRBV10-2 and TRBJ1-2; D is perhaps TRBD1 (6 bases). The V end lost 2 bases, the J end lost 0 bases, and 10 bases lay between the germline ends. Germline values: CDR1 WSHSY, CDR2 SAAADI. The CDR3 runs to 15 residues. In DNA form, the CDR3 reads TGCGCCAGCAGTGAGACTCGGACAGCTAACTATGGCTACACCTTC. Translation gives CASSETRTANYGYTF.

The rearrangement links TRBV7-9 to TRBJ1-1; D is unclear. The CDR3 runs to 12 residues. The V gene lost 3 bases and the J gene lost 1 base, with 3 bases spanning the gap. The germline V gene encodes CDR1 SEHNR and CDR2 FQNEAQ (reference sequence). The CDR3 protein is CASSFANTEAFF. CDR3 in DNA: TGTGCCAGCAGCTTTGCGAACACTGAAGCTTTCTTT. The full variable domain, in which reference TRBV7-9 and TRBJ1-1 provide the parts outside the CDR3, is DTGVSQNPRHKITKRGQNVTFRCDPISEHNRLYWYRQTLGQGPEFLTYFQNEAQLEKSRLLSDRFSAERPKGSFSTLEIQRTEQGDSAMYLCASSFANTEAFFGQGTRLTVV.

The chain is built from TRBV27 and TRBJ1-5; D gene unclear. Germline V gene lookup returns CDR1 MNHEY and CDR2 SMNVEV (reference sequence). The CDR3 is 13 residues long. V was shortened by 4 bases and J by 0 bases, with 4 bases between the two germline ends. Here the CDR3 reads CASSWGSNQPQHF. The CDR3 region has the DNA TGTGCCAGCAGTTGGGGTAGCAATCAGCCCCAGCATTTT.

V usage is TRBV6-1 and J usage is TRBJ1-1; 7 bases agree with TRBD1. V lost 6 bases and J lost 6; bases outside the gene matches: 13. The germline V gene has CDR1 MNHNS and CDR2 SASEGT. The CDR3 consists of 15 residues. The CDR3 coding sequence is TGTGCCAGCAGGGAATTACAGGGGCCTAACGCTGAAGCTTTCTTT. Translation gives CASRELQGPNAEAFF.

The chain joins TRBV18 to TRBJ2-3, with 12 bases fitting TRBD2. The CDR3 sequence is 17 residues long. The trim removed 3 bases at V and 1 base at J, leaving 5 bases unmatched. Germline CDR1 is KGHSH and CDR2 is LQKENI. CDR3 residues: CASSPSGLAGGTDTQYF. In DNA, the CDR3 is TGTGCCAGCTCACCCTCGGGACTAGCGGGCGGCACAGATACGCAGTATTTT.

This chain uses TRBV5-6 with TRBJ2-7; 9 nucleotides match TRBD1. In germline, CDR1 is SGHDT, CDR2 YYEEEE. The trim removed 4 bases at V and 2 bases at J, leaving 7 bases unmatched. CDR3 length: 15 residues. CDR3 amino acids: CASSDRDRVAYEQYF. The CDR3 DNA sequence: TGTGCCAGCAGCGACCGGGACAGGGTTGCCTACGAGCAGTACTTC.

The J gene is TRBJ1-6, the V gene TRBV9; weak D call: TRBD1 (5 bases). Germline V gene data show CDR1 as SGDLS and CDR2 as YYNGEE. The CDR3 length is 19 residues. V was trimmed by 0 bases and J by 0 bases, leaving 16 bases between them. The DNA of the CDR3 is TGTGCCAGCAGCGTAGGGGCCTCGGTGGGGGGCTCCTATAATTCACCCCTCCACTTT. It encodes CASSVGASVGGSYNSPLHF.

The CDR3 loop reads CATSRFGVNTEAFF. The CDR3 DNA reads as TGTGCCACCAGCAGATTCGGGGTGAACACTGAAGCTTTCTTT. The rearrangement uses TRBV15 and TRBJ1-1; D gene uncertain. CDR1 is LNHNV and CDR2 is YYDKDF in the germline V gene (reference sequence). The CDR3 covers 14 residues. Trimming shortened V by 2 bases and J by 0 bases, and 7 bases separated the two germline ends.

The J gene is TRBJ2-7, the V gene TRBV4-1; D is unresolved. Germline-derived CDR1 and CDR2 are MGHRA and YSYEKL. The V end lost 1 base, the J end lost 2 bases, and 12 bases lay between the germline ends. The CDR3 spans 15 residues. DNA for the CDR3: TGCGCCAGCAGCCAAGGGTGGGAACCCGCCTACGAGCAGTACTTC. Its translation: CASSQGWEPAYEQYF.

V gene TRBV11-3 combines with J gene TRBJ1-4; D is possibly TRBD1 (6 bases). V lost 1 base, J lost 4 bases, and 7 bases lay in between. This CDR3 is 14 amino acids long. Germline CDR1 reads SGHNT; CDR2 reads YENEEA. Written as DNA, the CDR3 is TGTGCCAGCAGCTTAGGACAGGATAATGAAAAACTGTTTTTT. Its protein is CASSLGQDNEKLFF. Drawing the rest from reference TRBV11-3 and TRBJ1-4, the complete variable domain is EAGVVQSPRYKIIEKKQPVAFWCNPISGHNTLYWYLQNLGQGPELLIRYENEEAVDDSQLPKDRFSAERLKGVDSTLKIQPAELGDSAVYLCASSLGQDNEKLFFGSGTQLSVL.

This clone has just a few counts. The V call is TRBV11-2, the J call TRBJ2-3; tentatively, D is TRBD2 (5 bases). V was shortened by 10 bases and J by 4 bases, with 15 bases between the two germline ends. Germline V gives CDR1 SGHAT, CDR2 FQNNGV. This CDR3 spans 13 amino acids. The CDR3 reads CATRVGGADTQYF. DNA of the CDR3: TGTGCCACTAGGGTCGGAGGTGCAGATACGCAGTATTTT.

The DNA for the CDR3 is TGTGCCAGTAGTACCCAGGGGTTTTGGAACACCGGGGAGCTGTTTTTT. Protein: CASSTQGFWNTGELFF. The rearrangement joins TRBV19 to TRBJ2-2; D is possibly TRBD1 (6 bases). The CDR3 length is 16 residues. Per germline, CDR1 LNHDA and CDR2 SQIVND (reference sequence). V lost 4 bases to trimming and J lost 1 base, with 13 bases between them.

This chain links TRBV19 with TRBJ2-1; 8 positions agree with TRBD1. This CDR3 is 15 amino acids long. CDR1 is LNHDA and CDR2 is SQIVND in the germline V gene (reference sequence). V lost 6 bases and J lost 2; bases outside the gene matches: 6. DNA for the CDR3: TGTGCCAGTAGACCGGACAGGGACCCCTACAATGAGCAGTTCTTC. This encodes CASRPDRDPYNEQFF.

A few counts support this clone. The junction departs from the called germline gene at one end, perhaps through a read error. The chain uses TRBV7-7 and TRBJ2-1; 8 bases line up with TRBD1. CDR1 and CDR2 (germline): SSHAT, FNYEAQ (reference sequence). This CDR3 is 15 amino acids long. CDR3 nucleotides: TGTGCTAGCAGCTCGGACAGGGCCGCCTACAATGAGCAGTTCTTC. It translates to CASSSDRAAYNEQFF.

This chain links TRBV29-1 with TRBJ2-5; 10 bases agree with TRBD2. Germline trimming cut 0 bases from V and 7 bases from J; bases unmatched to any gene: 11. From germline, CDR1 is SQVTM and CDR2 ANQGSEA. This CDR3 has 16 amino acids. CDR3 DNA: TGCAGCGTTGAAGATTTCCTAGCGGGGGCTCAGGGGACCCAGTACTTC. As protein: CSVEDFLAGAQGTQYF.

The chain is built from TRBV19 and TRBJ2-1; D is unresolved. Germline CDR1 LNHDA, CDR2 SQIVND (reference sequence). Trimming removed 1 base at V and 12 bases at J, with 10 bases between. This CDR3 spans 12 amino acids. CDR3 amino acids: CASSIGGTWQFF. DNA of the CDR3: TGTGCCAGTAGTATAGGGGGTACTTGGCAGTTCTTC.

The genes are TRBV6-5 and TRBJ1-1; TRBD1 might be the D (5 bases). CDR1 and CDR2 from the germline V gene are MNHEY and SVGAGI. Trimming stripped 2 bases from V and 7 bases from J, with 17 bases between. The CDR3 covers 15 residues. In DNA, the CDR3 is TGTGCCAGCAGTTACATAGTCGGGATCAGGGTTGAAGCTTTCTTT. Residues: CASSYIVGIRVEAFF.

The chain carries TRBV5-6 and TRBJ1-1; the D gene is possibly TRBD1 (6 bases). Trimming cost V 5 bases and J 0 bases, with 26 bases left between them. The CDR3 contains 19 residues. Looked up from germline, CDR1 is SGHDT and CDR2 is YYEEEE. CDR3 in amino acids: CASSRTGPALTLMNTEAFF. CDR3 DNA: TGTGCCAGCAGTAGAACAGGGCCCGCACTGACCCTTATGAACACTGAAGCTTTCTTT.